This TCR beta chain originates from a study of memory CD4+ T cells and cytomegalovirus serostatus. Study in general: This sample comes from healthy Belgian adults, 9 CMV seropositive, some 22 seronegative.

Concerning this clone: Its antigen is currently unknown.

Assay: immunoSEQ multiplex PCR; the TCRdb copy retains only in-frame clones and omits some. The data contain about 50,000 clones, approximately 78% of them singletons. General study results and limits: Of roughly 180 reported CMV TCRbeta sequences, 60 to 85 were found in memory CD4+ repertoires.

Germline V gene data show CDR1 as KGHSH and CDR2 as LQKENI. The V end lost 3 bases, the J end lost 3 bases, and 12 bases lay between the germline ends. CDR3 length: 15 amino acids. Single viable CD3+CD4+CD8-CD45RO+ cells were sorted as the memory CD4+ T cells. Serostatus was set by detecting CMV pp150, pp28, p38, p52 IgG. This chain joins TRBV18 and TRBJ2-4; tentatively, D is TRBD1 (5 bases). The sample comprised memory CD4+ T cells from blood. The receptor's source is an adult in good health and CMV-seronegative. CDR3 residues: CASSPEKGIKNIQYF. The CDR3 bases are TGTGCCAGCTCACCCGAAAAGGGGATCAAAAACATTCAGTACTTC.